The rows below give T cell receptor beta chains drawn from one sample of a study of blood T cell repertoires in COVID-19. The method was immunoSEQ multiplex PCR; TCRdb's version includes in-frame clones alone and lacks a portion of them. The sample shows hundreds of thousands of clones, 87% of them seen only once. The sequenced material came from PBMCs or T cells enriched from blood (not recorded which). The source of these receptors is a middle-aged man in a cohort exposed to, infected with or recovered from COVID-19 (not recorded which). CDR3s include the opening cysteine and the closing phenylalanine or tryptophan. D genes are given only for firm matches. Some rows mark clone size as missing; the rest say once, few, many or name a class of expanded clone.

-	TRBV6-5	TRBJ2-5	-	14	CASTEGPYQETQYF	TGTGCCAGCACCGAGGGCCCGTACCAAGAGACCCAGTACTTC
-	TRBV5-4	TRBJ1-4	-	17	CASSPGGARNTNEKLFF	TGTGCCAGCAGCCCGGGGGGGGCGAGGAATACTAATGAAAAACTGTTTTTT
-	TRBV28	TRBJ1-5	-	12	CASIKEVQPQHF	TGTGCCAGCATCAAGGAGGTCCAGCCCCAGCATTTT
TRBD2	TRBV27	TRBJ2-3	-	18	CARLQKMRASGRADTQYF	TGTGCCAGACTACAAAAAATGCGGGCTAGCGGGAGGGCAGATACGCAGTATTTT
TRBD1	TRBV5-1	TRBJ2-7	-	15	CASTNRDSLSYEQYF	TGCGCCAGCACCAACCGGGACAGCTTGTCCTACGAGCAGTACTTC
TRBD2	TRBV28	TRBJ2-7	once	15	CASRGAGVLSYEQYF	TGTGCCAGCAGGGGAGCGGGGGTGCTCTCCTACGAGCAGTACTTC
-	TRBV28	TRBJ2-7	-	14	CASRSRGELYEQYF	TGTGCCAGCAGGTCCCGGGGAGAACTCTACGAGCAGTACTTC
TRBD2	TRBV27	TRBJ2-5	-	14	CASSYSGNQETQYF	TGTGCCAGCAGTTATAGCGGGAATCAAGAGACCCAGTACTTC
-	TRBV5-8	TRBJ1-5	once	14	CASSGDPHYQPQHF	TGTGCCAGCTCAGGGGACCCCCATTATCAGCCCCAGCATTTT
-	TRBV3-1/TRBV3-2	TRBJ2-5	-	15	CASSHSLKVRETQYF	TGTGCCAGCAGCCATTCCCTTAAAGTACGGGAGACCCAGTACTTC
-	TRBV27	TRBJ1-2	-	13	CASSMTANYGYTF	TGTGCCAGCAGTATGACAGCTAACTATGGCTACACCTTC
-	TRBV6-1	TRBJ2-4	-	17	CASSEGRQGLAKNIQYF	TGTGCCAGCAGTGAAGGTCGACAGGGACTAGCCAAAAACATTCAGTACTTC
TRBD1	TRBV19	TRBJ2-6	-	20	CASSILYRGRIGSGANVLTF	TGTGCCAGTAGTATTCTCTACAGGGGGCGTATCGGCTCTGGGGCCAACGTCCTGACTTTC
-	TRBV29-1	TRBJ1-5	-	16	CSVVAQGSVGNQPQHF	TGCAGCGTTGTAGCACAGGGCTCGGTGGGCAATCAGCCCCAGCATTTT
-	TRBV28	TRBJ1-6	-	13	CASLNRVGGPLHF	TGTGCCAGCCTAAACAGGGTCGGGGGGCCCCTCCACTTT
-	TRBV18	TRBJ1-6	-	16	CASSLQRALGNSPLHF	TGTGCCAGCTCTCTTCAGCGGGCCCTTGGTAATTCACCCCTCCACTTT
TRBD2	TRBV9	TRBJ2-3	-	17	CASSARTSGSGSDTQYF	TGTGCCAGCAGCGCAAGAACTAGCGGGAGTGGTTCAGATACGCAGTATTTT
-	TRBV2	TRBJ1-1	-	13	CASSENRATEAFF	TGTGCCAGCAGTGAAAACAGGGCCACTGAAGCTTTCTTT
-	TRBV6-8	TRBJ1-5	-	13	CASRPQGVQPQHF	TGTGCCAGCAGGCCACAAGGGGTTCAGCCCCAGCATTTT
-	TRBV30	TRBJ1-2	-	12	CAWSVQGFGYTF	TGTGCCTGGAGTGTGCAGGGCTTCGGCTACACCTTC
TRBD1	TRBV30	TRBJ2-6	-	20	CAWSEPSDRVSRSGANVLTF	TGTGCCTGGAGTGAACCCTCAGACAGGGTTTCGAGGTCTGGGGCCAACGTCCTGACTTTC
TRBD2	TRBV5-1	TRBJ2-1	-	18	CASSLQPSSSGRLNEQFF	TGCGCCAGCAGCTTACAACCCTCTTCTAGCGGGAGATTGAATGAGCAGTTCTTC
-	TRBV28	TRBJ1-5	-	15	CASSSTGTSNQPQHF	TGTGCCAGCAGTTCCACAGGGACTAGCAATCAGCCCCAGCATTTT
-	TRBV10-1	TRBJ2-3	once	16	CASSEWQGGPTDTQYF	TGCGCCAGCAGTGAATGGCAGGGGGGCCCCACAGATACGCAGTATTTT
-	TRBV11-2	TRBJ1-1	-	15	CASSNQLRGNTEAFF	TGTGCCAGCAGCAACCAACTCCGGGGGAACACTGAAGCTTTCTTT
-	TRBV18	TRBJ2-7	-	17	CASSPTPRSLISYEQYF	TGTGCCAGCTCACCAACCCCGAGGTCACTCATCTCATACGAGCAGTACTTC
-	TRBV3-1/TRBV3-2	TRBJ2-1	-	16	CASSQDAPKRTNEQFF	TGTGCCAGCAGCCAAGATGCGCCCAAGAGAACCAATGAGCAGTTCTTC
-	TRBV6-5	TRBJ2-7	-	14	CASTQGPSSYEQYF	TGTGCCAGCACCCAGGGGCCGAGCTCCTACGAGCAGTACTTC
TRBD1	TRBV5-1	TRBJ1-3	once	16	CASSWAGTARGNTIYF	TGCGCCAGCAGCTGGGCCGGGACAGCGAGAGGAAACACCATATATTTT
TRBD2	TRBV5-1	TRBJ2-2	-	14	CASSLDRGAGELFF	TGCGCCAGCAGCTTGGATCGGGGGGCCGGGGAGCTGTTTTTT
-	TRBV18	TRBJ2-7	-	15	CASSPPTGRTYEQYF	TGTGCCAGCTCACCACCTACAGGGAGAACCTACGAGCAGTACTTC
TRBD1	TRBV2	TRBJ1-4	-	15	CASSLTGTANEKLFF	TGTGCCAGCAGTCTGACCGGGACAGCTAATGAAAAACTGTTTTTT
TRBD1	TRBV30	TRBJ2-7	once	14	CAWSVDRFSYEQYF	TGTGCCTGGAGTGTGGACAGGTTCTCCTACGAGCAGTACTTC
-	TRBV30	TRBJ1-2	-	10	CAWSEGGYTF	TGTGCCTGGAGTGAGGGGGGCTACACCTTC
TRBD2	TRBV2	TRBJ2-5	-	13	CASSGRRKETQYF	TGTGCCAGCAGCGGGAGGCGGAAAGAGACCCAGTACTTC
-	TRBV5-1	TRBJ2-7	-	15	CASSLIAESTYEQYF	TGCGCCAGCAGCTTGATAGCGGAAAGCACCTACGAGCAGTACTTC
-	TRBV6-5	TRBJ1-1	-	15	CASSLKGVVNTEAFF	TGTGCCAGCAGTTTAAAAGGGGTTGTGAACACTGAAGCTTTCTTT
-	TRBV27	TRBJ1-5	-	13	CASSLEFEGAQHF	TGTGCCAGCAGTTTAGAGTTCGAAGGGGCCCAGCATTTT
TRBD2	TRBV27	TRBJ2-5	-	17	CASSLNTGTSKQETQYF	TGTGCCAGCAGTTTAAACACCGGGACTAGCAAGCAAGAGACCCAGTACTTC
TRBD1	TRBV6-5	TRBJ1-2	-	15	CASRSPFTGGYGYTF	TGTGCCAGCAGATCACCTTTTACAGGGGGCTATGGCTACACCTTC
TRBD1	TRBV20-1	TRBJ2-2	-	17	CSASPTSGQANTGELFF	TGCAGTGCTAGTCCGACATCGGGACAGGCGAACACCGGGGAGCTGTTTTTT
TRBD2	TRBV7-9	TRBJ2-1	once	14	CASSSLAALRGQFF	TGTGCCAGCAGCTCACTAGCGGCCCTCAGAGGGCAGTTCTTC
-	TRBV14	TRBJ2-2	-	17	CASSQVTFGRGTGELFF	TGTGCCAGCAGCCAAGTTACCTTCGGTAGAGGCACCGGGGAGCTGTTTTTT
-	TRBV7-2	TRBJ1-5	-	14	CASSLGRVGQPQHF	TGTGCCAGCAGCTTAGGGAGGGTGGGGCAGCCCCAGCATTTT
-	TRBV15	TRBJ1-6	once	14	CATSRDGGGSPLHF	TGTGCCACCAGCAGAGATGGCGGGGGCTCACCCCTCCACTTT
TRBD2	TRBV19	TRBJ2-1	-	18	CASSKPLAAGGPGNEQFF	TGTGCCAGTAGTAAGCCCCTGGCAGCGGGAGGGCCGGGCAATGAGCAGTTCTTC
-	TRBV30	TRBJ2-7	once	13	CAWSVSRHYEQYF	TGTGCCTGGAGTGTGTCTAGGCACTACGAGCAGTACTTC
-	TRBV30	TRBJ1-6	-	15	CAWSAPRGENSPLHF	TGTGCCTGGAGTGCACCACGGGGGGAAAATTCACCCCTCCACTTT
TRBD2	TRBV7-9	TRBJ2-1	-	17	CASSLGSGMSSYNEQFF	TGTGCCAGCAGCTTAGGCAGCGGGATGAGCTCCTACAATGAGCAGTTCTTC
TRBD2	TRBV4-2	TRBJ2-1	-	17	CASSQGLAESSYNEQFF	TGTGCCAGCAGCCAGGGACTAGCGGAGAGCTCCTACAATGAGCAGTTCTTC
TRBD2	TRBV5-5	TRBJ2-7	once	16	CASSLGPGGPSYEQYF	TGTGCCAGCAGCTTGGGTCCGGGGGGACCGTCCTACGAGCAGTACTTC
-	TRBV3-1/TRBV3-2	TRBJ2-7	-	12	CASSRGTYEQYF	TGTGCCAGCAGCAGGGGCACCTACGAGCAGTACTTC
-	TRBV7-9	TRBJ1-1	-	15	CASSETGTANTEAFF	TGTGCCAGCAGCGAGACCGGGACTGCCAACACTGAAGCTTTCTTT
TRBD2	TRBV7-9	TRBJ2-7	-	14	CASSPSGRVHEQYF	TGTGCCAGCAGCCCTAGCGGGAGAGTCCACGAGCAGTACTTC